This T cell receptor (beta chain) appears in the sequencing data of a study of blood T cells in healthy people across ages. Findings of the study overall: Naive T cell percentage and TCR beta diversity correlated strongly.

Combining a sample-barcoded 5' primer with a J-beta primer mix, a second PCR ran for about 7 to 11 cycles. TCRdb re-analysed the 5' RACE reads in MiXCR, keeping a single row per CDR3 protein. The sample lists 1 million to 1.2 million distinct CDR3 sequences, roughly two fifths occurring once. Concerning this clonotype: The antigen is unknown. Mismatch with germline at one junction end may stem from a read error.

The CDR3 has 15 residues. Germline V gene data show CDR1 as MNHEY and CDR2 as SMNVEV (reference sequence). The V call is TRBV27, the J call TRBJ1-5, with a possible D match to TRBD1 (6 bases). Sequencing input: blood. This TCR was sampled from a man aged 18 to 30 in good health. In DNA form, the CDR3 reads TGTGCCAGCAGTCTATCCAGGGGAAACGGTCAGCCCCAGCATTTT. This gives the protein CASSLSRGNGQPQHF.